This T cell receptor beta chain emerged from a study of long-term antiretroviral therapy in people with HIV (dated by TCRdb to 2021 to 2024). For the wider study: The earliest samples were collected approximately a decade before the 2015 WHO recommendation for immediate ART, a period when ART was typically delayed until CD4 counts fell. Test extractions of a monoclonal T-cell line alongside a few dozen polyclonal samples showed no cross-contamination during QIAcube processing. The cohort contributed about 190 cryopreserved PBMC samples from 30 adults with confirmed HIV infection, collected serially over a mean of about six years (range 1-12). A retrospective serial study tested whether changes in peripheral blood TRB repertoire composition and diversity were associated with ART initiation and durable HIV suppression. About 35% of the 30 participants with HIV were female. Study-wide conclusions, independent of this receptor: Because pre-ART samples had limited cell numbers, unsorted PBMC were profiled rather than sorted CD4+ and CD8+ T cells. A significant increase in TRB diversity was found to be associated with ART initiation, although TRB diversity was observed to remain significantly below that of transplant donor controls even after long-term ART. At every time point, the repertoire was dominated by expanded TRB clones first identified before ART initiation, although this dominance fluctuated and, in many PLHIV, declined after ART. CDR3 length ranges in HIV repertoires were narrower than in controls, and network structure suggested an antigen-experienced repertoire with only a slight naive shift after ART. The samples were dated from the mid-2000s to the late 2010s, and the ART regimens that were used may be less effective than current ART regimens. Inferences about post-ART repertoire changes were limited because no data were available on ART adherence, viral resistance or therapy changes. Owing to limited PBMC availability, only the TCR beta chain was sequenced, without alpha chain pairing.

This clone came up a few times. What antigen it recognizes has not been identified. No much larger clone is present one base from it, and per-base qualities are unavailable. Sequencing of the TRB variable region was done with the immunoSEQ hsTCRB v3.0 assay at survey level resolution. The targeted TRB sequencing depth was roughly 40,000-55,000 T-cell genomes per sample. Pooled TRB libraries were sequenced on an Illumina MiSeq with a v3 150-cycle kit. The study's processing was this. Repertoire analysis was run in R within a reproducible Nextflow workflow that covered QC, data transformation and analysis. LymphoSeq2, an R package for exploring AIRR-Seq data, was used to implement custom analyses. Four samples yielding fewer than 5000 total TRB sequences were excluded, leaving 188 analyzed HIV repertoires. Among the approximately 200 retained HIV repertoires, 59 were collected before ART initiation and some 130 were collected after ART initiation. Repertoires were downsampled to 5000 TRB nucleotide sequences, and summary statistics were averaged over 100 downsampling iterations. The analysis kept only TRB sequences whose CDR3 regions were at least seven amino acids long. Diversity was measured with a Shannon entropy-derived clonality score and the Gini coefficient. Repertoire networks linked the top 5000 CDR3 amino acid sequences whenever two sequences differed by an edit distance of one. For TRB CDR3 amino acid sequences, GLIPH2 was used to predict antigen specificity groups and MHC restriction. To flag known associations with CMV, EBV, HIV or tissue antigens, CDR3 amino acid sequences were compared against VDJdb and McPAS-TCR. Pre-ART, post-ART and control groups were compared with Wilcoxon signed-rank tests and Holm-Bonferroni correction. Entries here come from immuneACCESS through TCRdb and include only in-frame sequences with V and J called. Some clones fail to appear in such tables; in the studies checked, an unresolved V gene covers under half of the shortfall, and the cause of the remainder is unknown. D and trimming were read from the DNA, whereas the V and J calls and clone size are those reported in that table. The sample has about 27,000 clones on record, roughly 80% of them singletons. The ten most abundant clones make up approximately 9.1% of the sample.

Participants were included only if at least one PBMC sample before ART initiation and at least two post-ART samples were available. Every participant with HIV received treatment in the United States of America. Before DNA extraction, cryopreserved samples of about 1-10 million PBMC were thawed and washed. At the time of the earliest PBMC sample, participants with HIV were aged between roughly 20 and 55 years. PBMC samples were contributed by each participant from 1-4 timepoints before ART initiation and 2-8 timepoints after ART initiation, with a median of 7 samples. For every participant, serial HIV viral load, CD4+ T-cell count, ART history and demographic data were obtained. Genomic DNA was extracted from unsorted PBMC with a Qiagen kit on a QIAcube, with processing performed in batches of 12 samples. According to the germline V gene, CDR1 reads MDHEN and CDR2 reads SYDVKM. CDR3 length: 15 amino acids, cysteine to phenylalanine. Of all the DNA, just the CDR3 is kept, 45 bases in frame from base 1. V sheds 4 bases and J sheds 3 bases, leaving 13 bases between their ends.

The chain was built from TRBV28 and TRBJ1-5, with TRBD1 as a weak D call on 5 bases. The sequence came from a middle-aged man with HIV. The specimen was unsorted PBMCs, collected 3 years after starting antiretroviral therapy. CDR3 protein: CASSYLGGTNQPQHF. The DNA reads as follows: TGTGCCAGCAGTTATCTAGGAGGGACCAATCAGCCCCAGCATTTT.